A single T cell receptor (beta chain) is shown here with its context. The sample is drawn from a study of CD8 T cells in Susac syndrome. The CDR3 is 14 residues long. V gave up 7 bases and J gave up 1 base; unmatched junction bases: 9. The germline V gene encodes CDR1 DFQATT and CDR2 SNEGSKA (reference sequence). Random hexamers served to reverse transcribe roughly 0.5 to 1 ug RNA. Multiplex immunoSEQ PCR targeted 54 Vbeta and 13 Jbeta TCR beta segments. TCRdb recomputed calls from the immunoSEQ multiplex PCR reads with MiXCR, one row per CDR3 protein. The sample lists 150,000 to 200,000 distinct CDR3 sequences; around 94% were seen once. It was healthy donors who served as the controls, matched for age and sex. FACS enriched CD8+ TEMRA cells, while bulk CD8+ and CD4+ were negatively isolated.

The sequenced sample consisted of CD4+ T cells from PBMCs. The clonotype comes from a human donor in good health. This rearrangement joins TRBV20-1 to TRBJ2-5; 7 bases match TRBD1. The CDR3 here is CSVKTNRGQETQYF. For the CDR3, the DNA is TGCAGTGTAAAAACAAACAGGGGCCAAGAGACCCAGTACTTC.